This entry lists 21 T cell receptor beta chains sequenced from one sample in a study of siplizumab effects on memory and regulatory T cells. Generated by immunoSEQ multiplex PCR, the TCRdb table keeps only in-frame clones and is missing some. Seen here are roughly 60,000 clones, more than 85% observed once, and the top ten hold approximately 38%. The sequenced material came from CD8+ T cells sorted from blood. These receptors came from a human donor in good health.

The chain combines TRBV9 with TRBJ2-6, with D perhaps given as TRBD1 or TRBD2 (5 bases each). The ends were cut back, 0 bases at V and 2 bases at J, with 6 bases in the middle. The germline V gene has CDR1 SGDLS and CDR2 YYNGEE. The CDR3 is 15 amino acids. The CDR3 is CASSVGGAGANVLTF. The CDR3 region has the DNA TGTGCCAGCAGCGTAGGAGGGGCTGGGGCCAACGTCCTGACTTTC.

This rearrangement joins TRBV6-5 to TRBJ2-7; 9 bases fit TRBD1. The CDR3 runs 12 residues. The V gene end was trimmed by 5 bases and the J gene end by 5 bases; junction bases not matched to a gene: 1. Germline values: CDR1 MNHEY, CDR2 SVGAGI. DNA for the CDR3: TGTGCCAGCAGTAACAGGGGGCACGAGCAGTACTTC. Translation gives CASSNRGHEQYF.

The rearrangement joins TRBV15 to TRBJ2-7; TRBD1 is a possible D gene (5 bases). Germline loops: CDR1 LNHNV, CDR2 YYDKDF (reference sequence). Between the trimmed V and J ends, which lost 3 bases and 2 bases, there was a span of 8 bases. The CDR3 spans 13 residues. Here the CDR3 DNA reads TGTGCCACCAGCAGGACCAGGGCCTACGAGCAGTACTTC. Protein product: CATSRTRAYEQYF.

The chain is built from TRBV7-2 and TRBJ2-1; no reliable D call. The ends were cut back, 1 base at V and 3 bases at J, with 13 bases in the middle. From germline, CDR1 is SGHTA and CDR2 FQGNSA. This CDR3 has 16 residues. The CDR3 DNA follows: TGTGCCAGCAGCTTAGATCCCACCTTGTTCTACAATGAGCAGTTCTTC. Translation: CASSLDPTLFYNEQFF.

The CDR3 DNA follows: TGTGCCAGCAGCTTAAAACAGAGCCTTAACTATGGTGGCTACACCTTC. Translating gives CASSLKQSLNYGGYTF. The chain uses TRBV7-9 and TRBJ1-2; no clear D gene. This CDR3 is built from 16 residues. CDR1 SEHNR and CDR2 FQNEAQ come from the germline V gene (reference sequence). The V end was cut by 2 bases, the J end by 7 bases, with 20 bases between.

This rearrangement joins TRBV19 to TRBJ1-2, with D tentatively TRBD1 (6 bases). Trimming pared 1 base from V and 5 bases from J, leaving 11 bases between. This CDR3 is 14 amino acids long. Germline-derived CDR1 and CDR2 are LNHDA and SQIVND (reference sequence). The CDR3 loop reads CASSIAGAGYGYTF. The CDR3 bases are TGTGCCAGTAGTATAGCGGGGGCCGGGTATGGCTACACCTTC.

The V call is TRBV28, the J call TRBJ1-5; D gene unclear. CDR1 is MDHEN, CDR2 SYDVKM, per germline. Trimming pared 3 bases from V and 7 bases from J, leaving 7 bases between. This CDR3 has 12 amino acids. The CDR3 loop is CASSFTVQPQHF. The CDR3 DNA reads as TGTGCCAGCAGTTTTACCGTGCAGCCCCAGCATTTT.

The chain uses TRBV5-1 and TRBJ1-1; 10 positions agree with TRBD1. The CDR3 is 15 residues long. Per germline, CDR1 SGHRS and CDR2 YFSETQ. The junction had 9 bases not matched to a gene; V was cut back by 4 bases and J by 6 bases. CDR3 sequence: CASSPKDRGYPEAFF. DNA for the CDR3: TGCGCCAGCAGCCCCAAGGACAGGGGGTACCCTGAAGCTTTCTTT.

The chain combines TRBV29-1 with TRBJ2-3; 8 nucleotides match TRBD2. CDR3 size: 15 residues. Germline CDR1 and CDR2: SQVTM and ANQGSEA. Trimming took 3 bases from V and 3 from J; bases not matched to a gene: 8. CDR3 amino acids: CSVDVSGAGTDTQYF. The DNA of the CDR3 is TGCAGCGTTGATGTTAGCGGGGCGGGAACAGATACGCAGTATTTT.

The J gene is TRBJ1-4, the V gene TRBV6-5; D ambiguous. CDR1 is MNHEY and CDR2 is SVGAGI in the germline V gene. Trimming stripped 4 bases from V and 6 bases from J, with 15 bases between. The length of the CDR3 is 15 residues. CDR3 sequence: CASSLGQSRHEKLFF. In nucleotides, the CDR3 is TGTGCCAGCAGTTTAGGGCAATCACGTCATGAAAAACTGTTTTTT.

The rearrangement uses TRBV9 and TRBJ2-1; 7 nucleotides match TRBD1. Germline V gene sequence: CDR1 SGDLS, CDR2 YYNGEE. The CDR3 extends over 15 amino acids. V was clipped by 3 bases and J by 5 bases; unmatched bases: 8. Here the CDR3 reads CASSESGTANNEQFF. DNA for the CDR3: TGTGCCAGCAGCGAATCCGGGACAGCAAACAATGAGCAGTTCTTC.

The rearrangement uses TRBV9 and TRBJ2-7, with a weak D call TRBD1 (6 bases). Germline-derived CDR1 and CDR2 are SGDLS and YYNGEE. Trimming pared 2 bases from V and 5 bases from J, leaving 11 bases between. CDR3 length: 13 residues. Here the CDR3 reads CASSVQGQNEQYF. In DNA, the CDR3 is TGTGCCAGCAGCGTCCAGGGGCAGAACGAGCAGTACTTC.

The chain couples TRBV7-3 to TRBJ2-7; tentatively, D is TRBD2 (5 bases). V dropped 0 bases and J dropped 2 bases, with 11 bases sitting between them. The CDR3 totals 15 residues. In germline, CDR1 is SGHTA, CDR2 FQGTGA. Here the CDR3 reads CASSLTSEGTYEQYF. Written as DNA, the CDR3 is TGTGCCAGCAGCTTAACTTCCGAGGGAACCTACGAGCAGTACTTC. Full variable domain (remainder filled in from reference TRBV7-3 and TRBJ2-7): GAGVSQTPSNKVTEKGKYVELRCDPISGHTALYWYRQSLGQGPEFLIYFQGTGAADDSGLPNDRFFAVRPEGSVSTLKIQRTERGDSAVYLCASSLTSEGTYEQYFGPGTRLTVT.

This chain uses TRBV5-4 with TRBJ2-6; no clear D gene. The CDR3 has 16 residues. The germline gives CDR1 SGHNT, CDR2 YYREEE (reference sequence). The V gene lost 0 bases and the J gene lost 0 bases, with 7 bases spanning the gap. In DNA, the CDR3 is TGTGCCAGCAGCTTGGATCTGAACTCTGGGGCCAACGTCCTGACTTTC. Its protein is CASSLDLNSGANVLTF.

The chain recombines TRBV28 with TRBJ2-1; D is perhaps TRBD2 (6 bases). There are 12 residues in the CDR3. CDR1 and CDR2 from the germline V gene are MDHEN and SYDVKM. V lost 7 bases to trimming and J lost 7 bases, with 11 bases between them. The CDR3 spells CASTPRGNEQFF. The CDR3 DNA is TGTGCCAGCACCCCCCGGGGGAATGAGCAGTTCTTC.

The genes are TRBV9 and TRBJ1-2, with D perhaps TRBD1 (5 bases). V dropped 4 bases and J dropped 4 bases, with 17 bases sitting between them. The CDR3 length is 15 residues. Germline-derived CDR1 and CDR2 are SGDLS and YYNGEE. The CDR3 region is CASSPYGTDFYGYTF. The CDR3 DNA reads TGTGCCAGCAGCCCGTACGGGACCGACTTCTATGGCTACACCTTC.

The chain uses TRBV4-1 and TRBJ2-3, with D perhaps TRBD1 (5 bases). This CDR3 contains 15 residues. The germline V gene has CDR1 MGHRA and CDR2 YSYEKL. V lost 0 bases, J lost 2 bases, and 9 bases lay in between. CDR3 sequence: CASSQDWGYTDTQYF. CDR3 nucleotide sequence: TGCGCCAGCAGCCAAGATTGGGGCTACACAGATACGCAGTATTTT.

The V gene is TRBV5-1, the J gene TRBJ2-3, with 7 positions matching TRBD1. Germline-derived CDR1 and CDR2 are SGHRS and YFSETQ. Germline trimming cut 0 bases from V and 2 bases from J; bases unmatched to any gene: 6. The CDR3 consists of 16 residues. The CDR3 here is CASSLVARGITDTQYF. CDR3 DNA: TGCGCCAGCAGCTTGGTAGCCAGGGGGATCACAGATACGCAGTATTTT.

This clone was observed a handful of times. The gene calls are TRBV13 and TRBJ2-7; D not certain. Germline V gives CDR1 PRHDT, CDR2 FYEKMQ (reference sequence). V dropped 1 base and J dropped 2 bases, with 6 bases sitting between them. CDR3 size: 13 residues. The CDR3 region is CASSLVGTYEQYF. The DNA of the CDR3 is TGTGCCAGCAGCTTAGTTGGAACCTACGAGCAGTACTTC. The full variable domain, in which reference TRBV13 and TRBJ2-7 provide the parts outside the CDR3, is AAGVIQSPRHLIKEKRETATLKCYPIPRHDTVYWYQQGPGQDPQFLISFYEKMQSDKGSIPDRFSAQQFSDYHSELNMSSLELGDSALYFCASSLVGTYEQYFGPGTRLTVT.

This clone was seen a single time. V gene TRBV29-1 combines with J gene TRBJ2-2; the D is unclear. V shed 2 bases and J shed 5 bases, with 6 bases lying between them. The CDR3 is 12 residues long. Looked up from germline, CDR1 is SQVTM and CDR2 is ANQGSEA. CDR3 loop: CSVERQTGELFF. The CDR3 DNA reads as TGCAGCGTTGAACGGCAGACCGGGGAGCTGTTTTTT.

The chain recombines TRBV6-5 with TRBJ2-1, with a tentative D call TRBD2 (6 bases). Germline V gene sequence: CDR1 MNHEY, CDR2 SVGAGI. This CDR3 is built from 16 residues. Trimming shortened V by 0 bases and J by 2 bases, and 11 bases separated the two germline ends. Here the CDR3 reads CASSYSAGPPYNEQFF. For the CDR3, the DNA is TGTGCCAGCAGTTACTCAGCGGGCCCGCCCTACAATGAGCAGTTCTTC.